The 5 T cell receptor beta chains given below trace back to one sample, sequenced in a study of cytomegalovirus exposure and HLA in healthy donors. The PCR had 60 Vbeta and 13 Jbeta primers. Method: immunoSEQ multiplex PCR; TCRdb's copy keeps in-frame clones and lacks some. The table records over 120,000 clones, about 73% of them present only once. Sequences were obtained from PBMCs. Every receptor here comes from a woman aged 55-70 years in good health and CMV-seropositive.

V is TRBV19 and J is TRBJ2-1, with 9 bases fitting TRBD1. The V and J ends lost 5 bases and 10 bases, in that order; junction bases with no gene match: 9. The CDR3 loop spans 14 amino acids. Germline loops: CDR1 LNHDA, CDR2 SQIVND (reference sequence). The CDR3: CASSDRGGPREQFF. DNA for the CDR3: TGTGCCAGTAGTGACAGGGGGGGACCTCGAGAGCAGTTCTTC. The whole variable domain, remainder taken from reference TRBV19 and TRBJ2-1, is DGGITQSPKYLFRKEGQNVTLSCEQNLNHDAMYWYRQDPGQGLRLIYYSQIVNDFQKGDIAEGYSVSREKKESFPLTVTSAQKNPTAFYLCASSDRGGPREQFFGPGTRLTVL.

The chain joins TRBV5-6 to TRBJ1-2; D is unclear. Germline lookup yields CDR1 SGHDT and CDR2 YYEEEE. V was trimmed by 4 bases and J by 2 bases, leaving 6 bases between them. The CDR3 extends over 12 amino acids. This CDR3 reads CASSPGNYGYTF. CDR3 DNA sequence: TGTGCCAGCAGCCCGGGGAACTATGGCTACACCTTC.

The chain is built from TRBV28 and TRBJ1-5, with a possible D match to TRBD1 (6 bases). Germline V CDR1 and CDR2: MDHEN, SYDVKM. Trimming pared 1 base from V and 7 bases from J, leaving 11 bases between. The CDR3 sequence is 14 residues long. The CDR3, as DNA: TGTGCCAGCAGTTTATTAACAGGGCGCCAGCCCCAGCATTTT. Protein product: CASSLLTGRQPQHF.

This clone was seen more than once but under ten times. The chain couples TRBV5-1 to TRBJ2-2, with 7 bases identical to TRBD2. The CDR3 runs to 14 residues. Unmatched junction bases numbered 8, after V lost 4 bases and J lost 8 bases. Germline assignment: CDR1 SGHRS and CDR2 YFSETQ. The CDR3 loop is CASSPGTIGGELFF. CDR3 bases: TGCGCCAGCAGCCCCGGGACTATAGGAGGGGAGCTGTTTTTT.

This clone was seen a handful of times. The genes are TRBV5-1 and TRBJ2-7; 8 nucleotides agree with TRBD1. The CDR3 consists of 15 residues. Germline-derived CDR1 and CDR2 are SGHRS and YFSETQ. Trimming took 2 bases from V and 3 from J; bases not matched to a gene: 7. The CDR3 coding sequence is TGCGCCAGCAGCTTAGGGACAGGTGAATTCTACGAGCAGTACTTC. Protein: CASSLGTGEFYEQYF.